The following is a TCR beta chain sequence with its context. What it recognizes is unknown. V lost 5 bases, J lost 0 bases, and 8 bases stayed unmatched. This CDR3 contains 16 residues. Germline values: CDR1 MNHEY, CDR2 SMNVEV (reference sequence). This sample stems from a study of T cell repertoires in cytomegalovirus infection. In the study overall: Recently identified HLA-C-restricted CMV epitopes were among the peptides used. Public TCR beta signatures were indicative of both CMV infection and a matching HLA type. Study observations and caveats: What dominated the ex vivo response were HLA-C-restricted CMV-specific TCR beta clonotypes. Adding up the frequency of public TCR beta families identified people who carried CMV plus the relevant HLA.

TCRdb analysed the reads with MiXCR anew, one entry per CDR3 protein. The repertoire holds about 63,000 distinct CDR3 sequences, with 20% to 25% as singletons. This receptor was taken from a human donor in good health (CMV status not recorded). Some clones in this sample may be carry-over from other donors' samples. The genes are TRBV27 and TRBJ2-7; 9 bases match TRBD2. Source: CD8+ T cells from cultured PBMCs, taken from culture after CMV antigen stimulation. The CDR3 loop reads CASSLRLAVSSYEQYF. CDR3 nucleotide sequence: TGTGCCAGCAGTCTCCGACTAGCGGTAAGCTCCTACGAGCAGTACTTC.